This T cell receptor beta chain emerged from a study of OX40 agonist ivuxolimab in advanced cancers. About the study: Those enrolled were 82.7% male, with a mean age of around 60 years and ages from roughly 23 to 80. Having had anti-PD-1, anti-PD-L1 or anti-CTLA-4 therapy before was allowed, and about 40% had some. Three individuals attained partial responses, comprising one hepatocellular carcinoma case and two cutaneous melanoma cases.

Here immunoSEQ multiplex PCR was the method, and the copy in TCRdb shows in-frame clones only, minus some. Of several thousand clones in the sample, about 70% were seen once. Germline V CDR1 and CDR2: MNHEY, SVGAGI. V trimming: 6 bases; J trimming: 4 bases; junction bases outside the gene matches: 8. The CDR3 runs to 14 residues. V usage is TRBV6-5 and J usage is TRBJ2-7; 8 positions match TRBD1. This sample comprised CD4+ or CD8+ T cells sorted from blood, obtained in a trial of the OX40 agonist ivuxolimab. The TCR originated in an adult with an advanced solid tumor such as melanoma, head and neck, liver or kidney cancer. The CDR3 reads CASSGQGSKYEQYF. The CDR3, as DNA: TGTGCCAGCAGCGGACAGGGTTCCAAGTACGAGCAGTACTTC.